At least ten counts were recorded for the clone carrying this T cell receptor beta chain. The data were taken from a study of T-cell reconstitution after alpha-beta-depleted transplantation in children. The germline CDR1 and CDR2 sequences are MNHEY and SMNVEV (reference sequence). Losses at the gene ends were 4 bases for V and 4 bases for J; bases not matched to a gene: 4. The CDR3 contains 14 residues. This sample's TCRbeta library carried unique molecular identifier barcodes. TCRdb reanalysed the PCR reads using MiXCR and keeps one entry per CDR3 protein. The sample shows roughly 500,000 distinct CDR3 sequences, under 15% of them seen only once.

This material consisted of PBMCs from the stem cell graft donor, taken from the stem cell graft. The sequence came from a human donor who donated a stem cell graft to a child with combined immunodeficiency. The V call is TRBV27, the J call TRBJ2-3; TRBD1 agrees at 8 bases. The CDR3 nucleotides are TGTGCCAGCAGTTATGGACAGGGACCAGATACGCAGTATTTT. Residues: CASSYGQGPDTQYF.